Included here is one T cell receptor (beta chain) sequence, with context. Its antigen is not identified. This sample was taken from a study of cytomegalovirus exposure and HLA in healthy donors. Across the study: For the approximately 360 genotyped donors, about 79% fell within the Caucasian-associated ancestry cluster.

The study's findings and limits: In a later analysis, at a false discovery rate of 0.05, approximately 15,000 TCR beta sequences matched HLA alleles.

The study ran its PCR with 60 Vbeta and 13 Jbeta primers. The protocol was immunoSEQ multiplex PCR, while the TCRdb copy is restricted to in-frame clones and leaves out a portion. The sample consists of about 150,000 clones, about 75% of them appearing once. The clonotype originates from a man between 18 and 35 years old in good health and CMV-seropositive. Sample: PBMCs.

The CDR3 protein is CASSSPGGGRIYEQYF. For the CDR3, the DNA is TGTGCCAGCAGTTCCCCGGGAGGCGGGAGAATTTACGAGCAGTACTTC. The chain uses TRBV28 and TRBJ2-7, with 7 nucleotides matching TRBD2. Germline V CDR1 and CDR2: MDHEN, SYDVKM. The CDR3 is 16 amino acids. Trimming removed 4 bases from V and 4 bases from J; junction bases left unmatched: 13.